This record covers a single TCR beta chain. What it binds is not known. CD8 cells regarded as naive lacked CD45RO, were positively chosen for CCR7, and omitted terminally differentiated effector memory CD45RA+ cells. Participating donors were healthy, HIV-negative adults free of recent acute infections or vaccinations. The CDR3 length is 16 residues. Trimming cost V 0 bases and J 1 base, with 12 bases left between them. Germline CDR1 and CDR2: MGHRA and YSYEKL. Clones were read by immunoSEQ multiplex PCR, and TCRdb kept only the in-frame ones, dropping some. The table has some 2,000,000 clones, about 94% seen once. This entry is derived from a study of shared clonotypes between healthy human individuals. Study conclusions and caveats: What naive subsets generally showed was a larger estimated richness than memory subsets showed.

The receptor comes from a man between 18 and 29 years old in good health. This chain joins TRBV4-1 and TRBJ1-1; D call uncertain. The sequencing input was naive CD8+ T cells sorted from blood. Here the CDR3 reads CASSQDPPGSNTEAFF. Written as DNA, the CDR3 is TGCGCCAGCAGCCAAGATCCTCCGGGCTCGAACACTGAAGCTTTCTTT.